This entry features one T cell receptor beta chain sequence. Its antigen is not known. Assay used: immunoSEQ multiplex PCR; TCRdb lists only in-frame clones, some missing. This sample has about 74,000 clones, with roughly 87% found just once. This entry is derived from a study of radiation and T cells in renal cell carcinoma. Time point specified: blood 4 weeks post-SBRT, at nephrectomy. Specified treatment: 15 Gy SBRT to primary tumor, nephrectomy 4 weeks later. Blood was sampled at baseline, 2 weeks and 4 weeks after SBRT. Overall study results and limits: Baseline intratumoral clonotype presence is unknown without pretreatment biopsies. From baseline, blood top tumor clonotypes peaked at 2 weeks post-radiation.

The source of this sequence is a woman aged 65 to 85 with renal cell carcinoma. The sample was blood, taken from a patient whose treatment included radiotherapy and nephrectomy.

CDR3 residues: CASSPDGSTGELFF. CDR3 DNA sequence: TGTGCCAGCAGCCCCGACGGGTCAACCGGGGAGCTGTTTTTT. The rearrangement uses TRBV28 and TRBJ2-2, with unresolved D. The CDR3 runs 14 residues. Germline loops: CDR1 MDHEN, CDR2 SYDVKM. Trimming left V 6 bases short and J 5 bases short, with 13 bases between.